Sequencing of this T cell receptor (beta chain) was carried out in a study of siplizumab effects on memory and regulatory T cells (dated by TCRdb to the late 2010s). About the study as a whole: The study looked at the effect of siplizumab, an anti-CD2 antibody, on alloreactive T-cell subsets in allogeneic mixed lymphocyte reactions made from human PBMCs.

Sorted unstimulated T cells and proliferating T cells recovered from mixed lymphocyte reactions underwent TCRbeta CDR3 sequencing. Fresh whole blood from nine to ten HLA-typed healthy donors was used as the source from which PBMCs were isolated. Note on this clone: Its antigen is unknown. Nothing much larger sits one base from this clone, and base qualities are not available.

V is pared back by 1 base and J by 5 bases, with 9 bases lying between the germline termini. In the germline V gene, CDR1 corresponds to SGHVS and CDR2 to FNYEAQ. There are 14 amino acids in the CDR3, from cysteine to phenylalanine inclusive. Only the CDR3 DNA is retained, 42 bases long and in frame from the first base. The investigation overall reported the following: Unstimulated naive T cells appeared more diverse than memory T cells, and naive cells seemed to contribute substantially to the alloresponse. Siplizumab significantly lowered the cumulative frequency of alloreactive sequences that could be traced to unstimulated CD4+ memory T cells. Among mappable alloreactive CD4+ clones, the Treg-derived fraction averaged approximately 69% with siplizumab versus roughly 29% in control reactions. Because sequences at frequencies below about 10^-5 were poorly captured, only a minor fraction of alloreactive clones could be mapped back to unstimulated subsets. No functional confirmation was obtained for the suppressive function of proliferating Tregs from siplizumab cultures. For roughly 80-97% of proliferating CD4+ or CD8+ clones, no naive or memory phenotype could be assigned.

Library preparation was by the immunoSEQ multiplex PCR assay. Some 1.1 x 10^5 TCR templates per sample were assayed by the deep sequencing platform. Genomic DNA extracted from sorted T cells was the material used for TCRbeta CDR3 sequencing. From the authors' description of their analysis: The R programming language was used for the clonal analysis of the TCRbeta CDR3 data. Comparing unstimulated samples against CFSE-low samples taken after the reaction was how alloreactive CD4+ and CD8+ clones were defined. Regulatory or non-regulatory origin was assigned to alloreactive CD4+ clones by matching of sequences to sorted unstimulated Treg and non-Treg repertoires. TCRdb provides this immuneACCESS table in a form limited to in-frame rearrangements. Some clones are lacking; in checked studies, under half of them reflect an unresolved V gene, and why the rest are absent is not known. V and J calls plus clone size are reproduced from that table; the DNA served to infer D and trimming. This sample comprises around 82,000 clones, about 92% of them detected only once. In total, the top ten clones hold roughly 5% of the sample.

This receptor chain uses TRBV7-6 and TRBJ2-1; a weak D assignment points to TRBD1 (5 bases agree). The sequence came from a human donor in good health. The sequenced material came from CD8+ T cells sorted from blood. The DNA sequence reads TGTGCCAGCAGCTTAGACAGGCTAAACAATGAGCAGTTCTTC. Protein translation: CASSLDRLNNEQFF.